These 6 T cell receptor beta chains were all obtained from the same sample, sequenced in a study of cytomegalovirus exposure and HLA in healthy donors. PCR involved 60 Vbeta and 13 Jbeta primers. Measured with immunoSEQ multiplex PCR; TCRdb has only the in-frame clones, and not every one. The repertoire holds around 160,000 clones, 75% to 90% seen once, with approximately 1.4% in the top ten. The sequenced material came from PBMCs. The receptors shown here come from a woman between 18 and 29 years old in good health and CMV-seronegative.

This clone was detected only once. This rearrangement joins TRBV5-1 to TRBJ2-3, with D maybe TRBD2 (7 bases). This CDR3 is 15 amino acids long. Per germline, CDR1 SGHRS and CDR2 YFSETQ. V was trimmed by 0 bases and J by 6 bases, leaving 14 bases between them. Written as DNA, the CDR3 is TGCGCCAGCAGCTTGGAGGGGGGGCCATGGGATACGCAGTATTTT. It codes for CASSLEGGPWDTQYF. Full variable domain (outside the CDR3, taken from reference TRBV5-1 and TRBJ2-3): KAGVTQTPRYLIKTRGQQVTLSCSPISGHRSVSWYQQTPGQGLQFLFEYFSETQRNKGNFPGRFSGRQFSNSRSEMNVSTLELGDSALYLCASSLEGGPWDTQYFGPGTRLTVL.

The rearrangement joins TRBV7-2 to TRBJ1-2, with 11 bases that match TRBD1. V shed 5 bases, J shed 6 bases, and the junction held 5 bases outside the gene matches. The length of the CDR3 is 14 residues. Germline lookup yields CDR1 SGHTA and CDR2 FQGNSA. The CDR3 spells CASSRTGGVDGYTF. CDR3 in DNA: TGTGCCAGCAGCCGGACAGGGGGCGTTGATGGCTACACCTTC.

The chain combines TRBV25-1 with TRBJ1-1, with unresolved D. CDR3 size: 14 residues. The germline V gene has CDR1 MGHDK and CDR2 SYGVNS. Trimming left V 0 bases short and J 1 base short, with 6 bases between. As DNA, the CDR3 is TGTGCCAGCAGTGAATATGGCAGGAACACTGAAGCTTTCTTT. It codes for CASSEYGRNTEAFF.

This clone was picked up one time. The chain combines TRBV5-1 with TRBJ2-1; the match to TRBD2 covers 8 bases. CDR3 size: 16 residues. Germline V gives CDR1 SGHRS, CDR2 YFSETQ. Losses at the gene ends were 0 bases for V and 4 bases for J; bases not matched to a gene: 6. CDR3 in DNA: TGCGCCAGCAGCTTGGTCGGGGGGGCTATTTACAATGAGCAGTTCTTC. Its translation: CASSLVGGAIYNEQFF.

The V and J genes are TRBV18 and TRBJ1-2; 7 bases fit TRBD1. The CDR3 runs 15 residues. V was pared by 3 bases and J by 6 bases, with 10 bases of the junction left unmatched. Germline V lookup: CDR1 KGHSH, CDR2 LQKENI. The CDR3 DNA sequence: TGTGCCAGCTCACCGCGTACGACAGGGAGAAATGGCTACACCTTC. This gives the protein CASSPRTTGRNGYTF.

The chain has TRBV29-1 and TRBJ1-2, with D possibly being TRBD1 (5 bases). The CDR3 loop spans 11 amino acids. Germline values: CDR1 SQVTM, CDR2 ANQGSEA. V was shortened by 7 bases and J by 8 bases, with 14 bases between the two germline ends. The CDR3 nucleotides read TGCAGCGCTGCCGGGGGTGAGGGCTACACCTTC. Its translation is CSAAGGEGYTF.